Sequencing of this TCR beta chain was carried out in a study of T cell repertoires in cytomegalovirus infection. Whole-study context: It was the public TCR beta signatures that indicated both CMV infection and matching HLA type.

This clonotype came up many times. Its antigen is currently unknown. General study points: The study identified carriers of CMV plus the relevant HLA from cumulative public TCR beta family frequency.

The CDR3 totals 18 residues. Germline loops: CDR1 SGHAT, CDR2 FQNNGV. Trimming removed 2 bases at V and 1 base at J, with 21 bases between. TCRdb re-called the reads with MiXCR, one entry per CDR3 protein. The table has around 440,000 distinct CDR3 sequences, around 11% seen once. This TCR was recovered from a human donor in good health (CMV status not recorded). Some clones in this sample may be carry-over from other donors' samples. The sample comprised PBMCs. This chain links TRBV11-2 with TRBJ2-7; no clear D gene. For the CDR3, the DNA is TGTGCCAGCAGCTTAAATCGTAATTGGGGTACCGGGTCCTACGAGCAGTACTTC. Translation: CASSLNRNWGTGSYEQYF.